A single sample is the source of the 6 T cell receptor beta chains below, sequenced in a study of ipilimumab plus nivolumab after autologous stem cell transplantation. Assay used: immunoSEQ multiplex PCR; TCRdb lists only in-frame clones, some missing. In the table there are about 43,000 clones, about 88% of which are singletons. Specimen: PBMCs, collected in a trial of ipilimumab plus nivolumab as post-transplant consolidation. The source of these receptors is a male donor with multiple myeloma.

The gene calls are TRBV7-2 and TRBJ1-5, with D hard to call. Trimming pared 1 base from V and 7 bases from J, leaving 5 bases between. Per the germline V gene, CDR1 is SGHTA and CDR2 is FQGNSA. The CDR3 runs to 12 residues. In nucleotides, the CDR3 is TGTGCCAGCAGCTTAGTTCGGCAGCCCCAGCATTTT. This codes for CASSLVRQPQHF.

This clone is termed medium-sized. The rearrangement links TRBV2 to TRBJ1-1, with a weak D call TRBD1 (5 bases). From germline, CDR1 is SNHLY and CDR2 FYNNEI. Trimming left V 6 bases short and J 1 base short, with 12 bases between. The CDR3 length is 14 residues. CDR3: CASSSGLPNTEAFF. CDR3 nucleotides: TGTGCCAGCAGCTCGGGACTCCCGAACACTGAAGCTTTCTTT.

The genes are TRBV7-9 and TRBJ1-4; tentative D call: TRBD1 (5 bases). The CDR3 covers 18 residues. Germline V gives CDR1 SEHNR, CDR2 FQNEAQ (reference sequence). V gave up 1 base and J gave up 0 bases, with 15 bases separating them. The CDR3 nucleotides are TGTGCCAGCAGCTTAGAAAGACAGAGCCGTGCAACTAATGAAAAACTGTTTTTT. Protein sequence: CASSLERQSRATNEKLFF.

This clone was seen once. This chain links TRBV9 with TRBJ2-1; TRBD2 matches 7 bases. V shed 0 bases, J shed 4 bases, and the junction held 4 bases outside the gene matches. This CDR3 is 15 amino acids long. The germline V gene encodes CDR1 SGDLS and CDR2 YYNGEE. DNA for the CDR3: TGTGCCAGCAGCGTAGACCCTAGCGGTTACAATGAGCAGTTCTTC. Translated: CASSVDPSGYNEQFF.

This clone showed up just once. V and J are TRBV7-3 and TRBJ1-5; 7 bases agree with TRBD1. This CDR3 contains 15 residues. Germline CDR1 reads SGHTA; CDR2 reads FQGTGA. V lost 10 bases, J lost 1 base, and 10 bases stayed unmatched. The CDR3 protein is CATLRQGVSNQPQHF. The CDR3 DNA reads TGTGCCACCCTAAGACAGGGAGTAAGCAATCAGCCCCAGCATTTT.

The genes are TRBV21-1 and TRBJ2-1; whether TRBD1, the table's D call, matches the DNA was not checked. TRBV21-1 is designated a pseudogene. CDR3 length: 17 amino acids. CDR3 residues: CASSKGVRTGESGEQFF. The CDR3 DNA reads as TGTGCCAGCAGCAAAGGCGTCCGGACAGGGGAATCGGGTGAGCAGTTCTTC.